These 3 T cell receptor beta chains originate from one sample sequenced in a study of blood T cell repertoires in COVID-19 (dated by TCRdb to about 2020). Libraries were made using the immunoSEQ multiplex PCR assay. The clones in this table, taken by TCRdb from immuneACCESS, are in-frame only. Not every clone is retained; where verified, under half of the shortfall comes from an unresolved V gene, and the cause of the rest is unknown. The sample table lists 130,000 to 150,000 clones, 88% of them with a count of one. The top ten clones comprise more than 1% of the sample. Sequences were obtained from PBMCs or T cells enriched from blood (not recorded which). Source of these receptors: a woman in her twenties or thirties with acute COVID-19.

Written as DNA, the CDR3 is TGTGCCAGCAGTGAAACAGCGGCCGACTACGAGCAGTACTTC. Translating gives CASSETAADYEQYF. The chain joins TRBV2 to TRBJ2-7; D perhaps matches TRBD2 (5 bases). The V end lost 2 bases, the J end lost 3 bases, and 11 bases lay between the germline ends. Germline lookup yields CDR1 SNHLY and CDR2 FYNNEI. CDR3 length: 14 residues.

In DNA form, the CDR3 reads TGTGCCAGCAGCTTTCTAGGGACAGGGAGAAATGAAAAACTGTTTTTT. It encodes CASSFLGTGRNEKLFF. The chain combines TRBV11-2 with TRBJ1-4; 9 bases agree with TRBD1. The germline V gene has CDR1 SGHAT and CDR2 FQNNGV. The length of the CDR3 is 16 residues. The J segment lost 5 bases and the V segment lost 3 bases, leaving 7 bases of the junction unmatched.

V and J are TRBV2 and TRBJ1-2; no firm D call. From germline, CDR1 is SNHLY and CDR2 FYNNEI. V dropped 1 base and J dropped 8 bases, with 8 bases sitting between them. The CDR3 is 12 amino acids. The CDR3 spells CASSEGKQGYTF. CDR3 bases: TGTGCCAGCAGTGAAGGGAAACAGGGCTACACCTTC. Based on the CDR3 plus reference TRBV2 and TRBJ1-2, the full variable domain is EPEVTQTPSHQVTQMGQEVILRCVPISNHLYFYWYRQILGQKVEFLVSFYNNEISEKSEIFDDQFSVERPDGSNFTLKIRSTKLEDSAMYFCASSEGKQGYTFGSGTRLTVV.